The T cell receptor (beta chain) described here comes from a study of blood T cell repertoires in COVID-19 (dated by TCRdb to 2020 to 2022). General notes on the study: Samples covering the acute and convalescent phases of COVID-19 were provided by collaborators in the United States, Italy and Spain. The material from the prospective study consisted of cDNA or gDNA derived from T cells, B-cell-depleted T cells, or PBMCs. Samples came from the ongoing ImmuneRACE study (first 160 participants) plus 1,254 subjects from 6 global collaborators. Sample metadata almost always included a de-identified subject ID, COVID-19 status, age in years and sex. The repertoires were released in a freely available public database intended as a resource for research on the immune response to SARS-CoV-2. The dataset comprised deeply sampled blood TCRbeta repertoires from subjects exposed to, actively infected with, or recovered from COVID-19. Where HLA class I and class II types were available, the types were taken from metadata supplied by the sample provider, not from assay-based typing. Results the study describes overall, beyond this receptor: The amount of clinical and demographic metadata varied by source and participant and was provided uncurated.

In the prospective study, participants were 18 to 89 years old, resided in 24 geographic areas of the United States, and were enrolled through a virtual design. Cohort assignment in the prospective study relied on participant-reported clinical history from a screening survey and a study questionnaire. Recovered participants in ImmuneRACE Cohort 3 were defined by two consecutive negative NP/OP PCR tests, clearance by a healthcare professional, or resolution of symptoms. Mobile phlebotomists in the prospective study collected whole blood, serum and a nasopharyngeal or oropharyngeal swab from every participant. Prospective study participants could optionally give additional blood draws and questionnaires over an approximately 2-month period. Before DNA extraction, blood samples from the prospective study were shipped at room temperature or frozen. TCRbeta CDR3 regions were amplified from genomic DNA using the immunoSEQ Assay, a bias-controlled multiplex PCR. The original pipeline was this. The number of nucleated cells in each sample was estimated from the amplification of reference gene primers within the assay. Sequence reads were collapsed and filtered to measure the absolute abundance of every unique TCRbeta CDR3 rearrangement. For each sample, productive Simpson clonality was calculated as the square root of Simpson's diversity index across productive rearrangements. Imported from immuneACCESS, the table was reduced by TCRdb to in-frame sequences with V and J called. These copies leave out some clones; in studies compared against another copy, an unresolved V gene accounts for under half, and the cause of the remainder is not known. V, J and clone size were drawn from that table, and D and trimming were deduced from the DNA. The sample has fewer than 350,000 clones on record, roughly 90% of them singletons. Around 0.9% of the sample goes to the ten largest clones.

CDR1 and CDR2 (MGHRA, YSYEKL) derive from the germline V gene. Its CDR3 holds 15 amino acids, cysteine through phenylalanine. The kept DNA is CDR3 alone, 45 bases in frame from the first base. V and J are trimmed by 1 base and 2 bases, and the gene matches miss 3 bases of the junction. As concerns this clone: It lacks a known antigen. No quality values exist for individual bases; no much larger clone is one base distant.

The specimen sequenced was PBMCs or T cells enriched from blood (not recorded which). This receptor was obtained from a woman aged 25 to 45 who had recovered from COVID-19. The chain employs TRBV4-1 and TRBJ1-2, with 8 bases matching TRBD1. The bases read TGCGCCAGCAGCCAAGCGGACAGGGCCAACTATGGCTACACCTTC. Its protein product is CASSQADRANYGYTF.